This is a list of T cell receptor beta chains from one sample in a study of OX40 agonist ivuxolimab in advanced cancers. Sequencing was performed with immunoSEQ multiplex PCR; in TCRdb, only in-frame clones are kept and a portion is missing. The sample lists tens of thousands of clones; approximately 84% were seen once. The source material was CD4+ or CD8+ T cells sorted from blood, sampled in a trial of the OX40 agonist ivuxolimab. The receptors were gathered from an adult with an advanced solid tumor such as melanoma, head and neck, liver or kidney cancer. The CDR3 runs from the conserved cysteine through the conserved F or W. The order of the fields is D gene, V gene, J gene, clone size, CDR3 protein, CDR3 DNA. The D gene is left open where the match is weak. Clone size, where shown, is once, few, many, or a class for clones that have expanded.

>-|TRBV27|TRBJ1-2|once
CASSQQGPYGYTF
TGTGCCAGCAGCCAACAGGGCCCCTATGGCTACACCTTC
>-|TRBV5-1|TRBJ2-3|few
CASSFRDITDTQYF
TGCGCCAGCAGCTTCCGGGACATCACAGATACGCAGTATTTT
>-|TRBV6-5|TRBJ1-6|-
CASTVRRVLSPLHF
TGTGCCAGCACCGTTAGGAGGGTCCTTTCACCCCTCCACTTT
>-|TRBV2|TRBJ1-5|-
CASSPGISNQPQHF
TGTGCCAGCAGTCCTGGGATCAGCAATCAGCCCCAGCATTTT
>TRBD1|TRBV5-4|TRBJ1-3|-
CASSPTGAGNTIYF
TGTGCCAGCAGCCCGACAGGGGCTGGAAACACCATATATTTT
>TRBD1|TRBV5-1|TRBJ2-7|-
CASSYQDREGEQYF
TGCGCCAGCAGCTACCAGGACAGGGAAGGCGAGCAGTACTTC
>-|TRBV11-3|TRBJ2-7|-
CASSRDGLHEQYF
TGTGCCAGCAGCCGGGACGGCTTACACGAGCAGTACTTC
>TRBD1|TRBV19|TRBJ1-3|-
CASSTYRGESSGNTIYF
TGTGCCAGTAGTACTTACAGGGGCGAGAGCTCTGGAAACACCATATATTTT
>-|TRBV2|TRBJ1-1|-
CASIFGGRNTEAFF
TGTGCCAGCATTTTTGGGGGACGGAACACTGAAGCTTTCTTT
>-|TRBV11-2|TRBJ1-1|-
CASSSYSTPNTEAFF
TGTGCCAGCAGCTCGTACTCTACCCCGAACACTGAAGCTTTCTTT